The sequence of this T cell receptor (beta chain) was determined in a study of blood T cell repertoires in COVID-19. Study context: PBMCs, B-cell-depleted T cells, or T cells provided the cDNA or gDNA that made up the material.

Sequencing was performed with immunoSEQ multiplex PCR; in TCRdb, only in-frame clones are kept and a portion is missing. This table has 140,000 to 150,000 clones, 84% appearing once. Clinical history as reported by participants underpinned cohort assignment. Contact with a PCR-confirmed or clinician-diagnosed COVID-19 case occurred within 2 weeks of entry. What was sequenced was PBMCs or T cells enriched from blood (not recorded which). This clonotype originated in a woman in her fifties or sixties who had been exposed to COVID-19.

CDR3 residues: CASSKGQGWNNEQFF. CDR3 nucleotide sequence: TGTGCCAGCAGCAAAGGGCAGGGTTGGAACAATGAGCAGTTCTTC. The V and J genes are TRBV21-1 and TRBJ2-1; the D segment call TRBD1 is taken from the table without a DNA check. TRBV21-1 is assigned pseudogene status. The length of the CDR3 is 15 residues.